The rows below give T cell receptor beta chains drawn from one sample of a study of technical replicates of blood from several donors. Profiling relied on immunoSEQ multiplex PCR, and the TCRdb table lists in-frame clones only, not all of them. The sample carries fewer than 85,000 clones, around 94% recorded once. The sample comprised T cells isolated from PBMCs. These receptor sequences come from a human donor in good health. The CDR3 runs from the conserved cysteine through the conserved F or W. The D gene is left open where the match is weak. The listing skips clone size in some rows; elsewhere it reads once, few, many or a size class.

>TRBJ2-7|TRBV13|TRBD2|.
TGTGCCAGCAGCCGAGGGACTAGCTTCCGCGAGCAGTACTTC
CASSRGTSFREQYF
>TRBJ2-7|TRBV30|TRBD2|.
TGTGCCTGGAGTGTAGATTGGGGCGGGAGGGCCCGGCGGGAGCAGTACTTC
CAWSVDWGGRARREQYF
>TRBJ2-5|TRBV30|TRBD2|.
TGTGCCTGGAGGCGTAAACTAGCGGGTGAGGAGACCCAGTACTTC
CAWRRKLAGEETQYF
>TRBJ1-6|TRBV5-1|TRBD1|.
TGCGCCAGCAGCTCGGACAGGGAAGATTCACCCCTCCACTTT
CASSSDREDSPLHF
>TRBJ2-7|TRBV11-2|.|.
TGTGCCAGCAGCTTCTGGGGGCAGAACGAGCAGTACTTC
CASSFWGQNEQYF
>TRBJ1-5|TRBV18|TRBD1|.
TGTGCCAGCTCACTCAACCGACAGGGGAATTATCAGCCCCAGCATTTT
CASSLNRQGNYQPQHF
>TRBJ2-3|TRBV5-4|TRBD2|.
TGTGCCAGCGGCGAGACGGGGGGGGATACGCAGTATTTT
CASGETGGDTQYF
>TRBJ2-3|TRBV4-3|.|.
TGCGCCAGCAGCCGCCGATCAGCTGGAGGCAGCACAGATACGCAGTATTTT
CASSRRSAGGSTDTQYF
>TRBJ1-2|TRBV27|.|.
TGTGCCAGCAGTCTCTTCACTCCTCAGGGAATTCGTGGCTACACCTTC
CASSLFTPQGIRGYTF
>TRBJ1-5|TRBV7-2|TRBD1|.
TGTGCCAGCAGCGTAAATCGACAGGGTAGCAATCAGCCCCAGCATTTT
CASSVNRQGSNQPQHF
>TRBJ2-7|TRBV7-2|.|.
TGTGCCAGCAGAGCGTCAGGACAAATCTACGAGCAGTACTTC
CASRASGQIYEQYF
>TRBJ1-3|TRBV4-1|.|.
TGCGCCAGCAGCCAATACAGGGGAAACACCATATATTTT
CASSQYRGNTIYF
>TRBJ2-2|TRBV6-7|TRBD2|.
TGTGCCGGGCCTCCCGGGACTAGCGGATACACCGGGGAGCTGTTTTTT
CAGPPGTSGYTGELFF
>TRBJ1-2|TRBV29-1|.|once
TGCAGCGTTGTCGGGGGAAACTATGGCTACACCTTC
CSVVGGNYGYTF
>TRBJ1-3|TRBV5-6|TRBD1|once
TGTGCCAGCAGCTTGGATACAGGGGGCACTGGAAACACCATATATTTT
CASSLDTGGTGNTIYF
>TRBJ2-4|TRBV10-3|.|.
TGTGCCATCAGTGAACAGGGAGAGAACATTCAGTACTTC
CAISEQGENIQYF
>TRBJ1-2|TRBV6-5|.|.
TGTGCCAGCAGTTACTCGATGGTAGGGGATGGCTACACCTTC
CASSYSMVGDGYTF
>TRBJ2-5|TRBV9|TRBD1|.
TGTGCCAGCAGCATGGGACAGGGGCATTGGGAGACCCAGTACTTC
CASSMGQGHWETQYF
>TRBJ1-5|TRBV6-6|.|.
TGTGCCAGCAGTTACGGGGCTGGGAATCAGCCCCAGCATTTT
CASSYGAGNQPQHF
>TRBJ2-3|TRBV2|TRBD2|once
TGTGCCAGCAGTGAGACTAGCGATGGACCAGATACGCAGTATTTT
CASSETSDGPDTQYF
>TRBJ2-2|TRBV7-9|.|.
TGTGCCAGCAGCTTAGCGCGGTACACCGGGGAGCTGTTTTTT
CASSLARYTGELFF
>TRBJ1-1|TRBV6-4|.|.
TGTGCCAGCAGTTTATCGAGCGACACTGAAGCTTTCTTT
CASSLSSDTEAFF
>TRBJ1-4|TRBV5-4|TRBD1|.
TGTGCCATCCGAGGGACAGGGGGCGGCGAACTGTTTTTT
CAIRGTGGGELFF
>TRBJ1-5|TRBV7-9|TRBD1|.
TGTGCCAGCAGCGAAGACAGGGGATGGGCTCAGCCCCAGCATTTT
CASSEDRGWAQPQHF
>TRBJ1-3|TRBV4-3|TRBD1|.
TGCGCCAGCAGCCAAGCGAAAACAGGGGCCATATATTTT
CASSQAKTGAIYF
>TRBJ1-1|TRBV28|TRBD1|few
TGTGCCAGCAGTTTAGGGGACAGGGGTCACACTGAAGCTTTCTTT
CASSLGDRGHTEAFF
>TRBJ2-1|TRBV2|TRBD2|.
TGTGCCAGCAGTGGTGGAAGCGGGAGGGCCTCCTACAATGAGCAGTTCTTC
CASSGGSGRASYNEQFF
>TRBJ1-5|TRBV4-1|TRBD1|.
TGCGCCAGCAGCCACACAGGGGGCGGCAATCAGCCCCAGCATTTT
CASSHTGGGNQPQHF
>TRBJ1-1|TRBV5-5|TRBD1|.
TGTGCCAGCAGCTGGCGGGACAGGGAAACTGAAGCTTTCTTT
CASSWRDRETEAFF
>TRBJ2-2|TRBV7-3|TRBD2|few
TGTGCCAGCAGCTTAATGCTAGCGGCAGCATCCCCCTTTACCGGGGAGCTGTTTTTT
CASSLMLAAASPFTGELFF
>TRBJ1-1|TRBV10-3|TRBD1|.
TGTGCCATCAGTGAGGGGACAGTGAACACTGAAGCTTTCTTT
CAISEGTVNTEAFF
>TRBJ1-5|TRBV7-2|TRBD1|.
TGTGCCAGCAGCTTGACAGGGGGTAATCAGCCCCAGCATTTT
CASSLTGGNQPQHF
>TRBJ1-1|TRBV5-1|TRBD1|.
TGCGCCAGCAGCTTGGAGGAGGGGGCGGTCACTGAAGCTTTCTTT
CASSLEEGAVTEAFF
>TRBJ2-7|TRBV7-2|TRBD1|.
TGTGCCAGCAGCTGGAGACAGGGATCCTACGAGCAGTACTTC
CASSWRQGSYEQYF
>TRBJ2-2|TRBV18|TRBD1|.
TGTGCCAGCTCAGGCCAGACAGGGGAGTACCGGGAGCTGTTTTTT
CASSGQTGEYRELFF